The 28 T cell receptor beta chains listed next were all sequenced from one sample in a study of cytomegalovirus exposure and HLA in healthy donors (dated by TCRdb to about 2017). Libraries were constructed by the immunoSEQ multiplex PCR assay. For the multiplex PCR, a mixture combining 60 forward primers for TCR Vbeta segments and 13 reverse primers for TCR Jbeta segments was used. Sourced from immuneACCESS, this table was stored by TCRdb with only in-frame sequences that have V and J called. A share of the clones is absent; for the studies checked, an unresolved V gene accounts for under half, and the remainder has no known explanation. For this sample the table gives about 200,000 clones, of which roughly 85% were detected only once. Roughly 1.9% of the sample rests with the top ten. Material: PBMCs. These receptors came from a male donor in good health and CMV-seronegative.

This clone was detected only a few times. V gene TRBV4-1 combines with J gene TRBJ1-1, with no clear D. Looked up from germline, CDR1 is MGHRA and CDR2 is YSYEKL. The CDR3 sequence is 15 residues long. Trimming stripped 0 bases from V and 1 base from J, with 9 bases between. The CDR3, as DNA: TGCGCCAGCAGCCAAGAAGTGAGGGAGAACACTGAAGCTTTCTTT. Its protein is CASSQEVRENTEAFF.

DNA of the CDR3: TGTGCCAGCCAAACAAGGCCGCGGGGGGGCCTCCTCGACACAGATACGCAGTATTTT. This sequence encodes CASQTRPRGGLLDTDTQYF. The genes are TRBV4-2 and TRBJ2-3, with TRBD2 identical over 9 bases. The CDR3 loop spans 19 amino acids. Germline loops: CDR1 LGHNA, CDR2 YNFKEQ. Germline trimming cut 8 bases from V and 2 bases from J; bases unmatched to any gene: 20.

The CDR3 is CASSEGGFREKLFF. CDR3 in DNA: TGTGCCAGCAGTGAAGGGGGCTTTAGGGAAAAACTGTTTTTT. The rearrangement links TRBV25-1 to TRBJ1-4; D might be TRBD1 (6 bases). The ends were cut back, 2 bases at V and 8 bases at J, with 12 bases in the middle. The CDR3 loop spans 14 amino acids. Germline V gene data show CDR1 as MGHDK and CDR2 as SYGVNS.

This clone turned up a few times. The J gene is TRBJ2-7, the V gene TRBV5-1, with a tentative D call TRBD2 (5 bases). Germline CDR1 reads SGHRS; CDR2 reads YFSETQ. This CDR3 contains 12 residues. Trimming took 4 bases from V and 6 from J, leaving 11 bases between them. CDR3 coding DNA: TGCGCCAGCAGCACCGGGATTAGCGAGCAGTACTTC. Protein product: CASSTGISEQYF.

The genes are TRBV7-3 and TRBJ2-3; 13 bases are a match to TRBD2. The CDR3 is 18 residues long. Losses at the gene ends were 5 bases for V and 6 bases for J; bases not matched to a gene: 14. Germline V gene lookup returns CDR1 SGHTA and CDR2 FQGTGA. CDR3 protein: CASSLLGQGLAGVDTQYF. DNA of the CDR3: TGTGCCAGCAGCCTCCTGGGACAAGGACTAGCGGGAGTGGATACGCAGTATTTT.

V usage is TRBV29-1 and J usage is TRBJ2-2; no clear D. V gave up 8 bases and J gave up 5 bases, with 9 bases separating them. The V gene's germline CDR1 is SQVTM and CDR2 ANQGSEA. CDR3 length: 11 residues. In nucleotides, the CDR3 is TGCAGCTATCTCGGTACCGGGGAGCTGTTTTTT. Translated, it gives CSYLGTGELFF.

The chain joins TRBV6-5 to TRBJ1-4; tentatively, D is TRBD1 (5 bases). The CDR3 covers 13 residues. CDR1 is MNHEY and CDR2 is SVGAGI in the germline V gene. The V and J ends lost 0 bases and 7 bases respectively, with 6 bases between them. The CDR3 nucleotides read TGTGCCAGCAGTTACTCCCAGGGTGAAAAACTGTTTTTT. Amino acid sequence: CASSYSQGEKLFF.

The count of this clone is one. This chain joins TRBV6-1 and TRBJ1-1, with a weak D call TRBD1 (6 bases). Germline V gene lookup returns CDR1 MNHNS and CDR2 SASEGT. V lost 6 bases and J 6 bases, leaving 14 bases between the germline ends. This CDR3 contains 13 residues. CDR3 in DNA: TGTGCCAGCAGCCGTACAGGGACGGCTGAAGCTTTCTTT. As protein: CASSRTGTAEAFF.

The sample holds one count of this clone. The chain is built from TRBV29-1 and TRBJ2-1, with 9 bases aligning to TRBD1. The CDR3 contains 15 residues. Germline V gene lookup returns CDR1 SQVTM and CDR2 ANQGSEA. Trimming removed 8 bases from V and 8 bases from J; junction bases left unmatched: 16. CDR3: CSSDCRDRATHEQFF. The CDR3 region has the DNA TGCAGCTCGGACTGCCGGGACAGGGCGACCCATGAGCAGTTCTTC.

J is TRBJ2-3 and V is TRBV7-9; D perhaps matches TRBD2 (5 bases). V was cut by 3 bases and J by 5 bases, with 9 bases left in between. The germline V gene has CDR1 SEHNR and CDR2 FQNEAQ (reference sequence). The CDR3 covers 13 residues. The CDR3 spells CASSFEGIDTQYF. DNA for the CDR3: TGTGCCAGCAGCTTCGAGGGCATAGATACGCAGTATTTT.

In this sample, this clone turned up once. The J gene is TRBJ2-3, the V gene TRBV9; no clear D. Trimming removed 4 bases from V and 1 base from J, with 16 bases in between. From germline, CDR1 is SGDLS and CDR2 YYNGEE. The CDR3 is 16 amino acids. CDR3 in DNA: TGTGCCAGCAGCCCCTACTCTATAGAGGGCACAGATACGCAGTATTTT. It is translated as CASSPYSIEGTDTQYF.

V and J are TRBV5-1 and TRBJ2-7; TRBD2 aligns across 10 bases. The germline V gene encodes CDR1 SGHRS and CDR2 YFSETQ. The CDR3 consists of 17 residues. Trimming removed 0 bases from V and 2 bases from J; junction bases left unmatched: 8. The CDR3 spells CASSLGGPSGGTYEQYF. The CDR3 DNA reads TGCGCCAGCAGCTTGGGGGGTCCTAGCGGGGGTACCTACGAGCAGTACTTC.

This clone showed up just a few times. V and J are TRBV2 and TRBJ1-1, with D possibly matching TRBD1 (6 bases). V lost 7 bases, J lost 10 bases, and 13 bases lay in between. The CDR3 has 11 residues. Germline V gene sequence: CDR1 SNHLY, CDR2 FYNNEI. The CDR3 spells CASNEGVAAFF. The DNA for the CDR3 is TGTGCCAGCAACGAGGGGGTGGCAGCTTTCTTT.

The V gene is TRBV7-3, the J gene TRBJ2-3, with 7 bases aligning to TRBD2. The CDR3 extends over 16 amino acids. V was pared by 1 base and J by 5 bases, with 9 bases of the junction left unmatched. The germline CDR1 and CDR2 sequences are SGHTA and FQGTGA. CDR3 residues: CASSLMRAGVGDTQYF. The CDR3 DNA sequence: TGTGCCAGCAGCTTAATGAGGGCGGGGGTGGGAGATACGCAGTATTTT.

The chain recombines TRBV6-1 with TRBJ2-5; possibly TRBD2 for D (7 bases). Germline CDR1 is MNHNS and CDR2 is SASEGT. This CDR3 has 15 residues. V was trimmed by 2 bases and J by 4 bases, leaving 14 bases between them. The CDR3 nucleotides are TGTGCCAGCAGTGAAATGGGGGGGCCTCGAGAGACCCAGTACTTC. Protein sequence: CASSEMGGPRETQYF.

This chain connects TRBV6-1 to TRBJ2-3; 7 bases are a match to TRBD1. CDR3 length: 14 amino acids. V lost 8 bases and J lost 3; bases outside the gene matches: 8. Germline-derived CDR1 and CDR2 are MNHNS and SASEGT. CDR3 region: CASAATGQTDTQYF. DNA for the CDR3: TGTGCCAGCGCGGCGACAGGGCAGACAGATACGCAGTATTTT.

The chain couples TRBV7-2 to TRBJ1-2; 9 bases map to TRBD1. With V trimmed by 7 bases and J by 6 bases, 15 bases remained unmatched. The germline V gene encodes CDR1 SGHTA and CDR2 FQGNSA. The CDR3 spans 16 residues. The CDR3 loop reads CASTATGTGFGDGYTF. CDR3 DNA: TGTGCCAGCACCGCCACCGGGACAGGGTTTGGGGATGGCTACACCTTC.

This sequence joins TRBV28 and TRBJ1-3; D call uncertain. The CDR3 runs to 17 residues. Germline loops: CDR1 MDHEN, CDR2 SYDVKM. V gave up 0 bases and J gave up 4 bases, with 16 bases separating them. The CDR3 here is CASSLWSGLPRGNTIYF. The DNA of the CDR3 is TGTGCCAGCAGTTTATGGAGCGGCCTTCCGAGGGGAAACACCATATATTTT.

The J gene is TRBJ1-2, the V gene TRBV28, with TRBD1 matching 7 bases. Germline CDR1 reads MDHEN; CDR2 reads SYDVKM. CDR3 length equals 13 residues. V was pared by 7 bases and J by 7 bases, with 9 bases of the junction left unmatched. The DNA of the CDR3 is TGTGCCAGCAAGGAACAGGGGCCCCTTGGCTACACCTTC. Encoded protein: CASKEQGPLGYTF.

The rearrangement uses TRBV6-5 and TRBJ1-5; D ambiguous. CDR1 and CDR2 from the germline V gene are MNHEY and SVGAGI. The ends were cut back, 6 bases at V and 0 bases at J, with 9 bases in the middle. The CDR3 totals 14 residues. The CDR3 region is CASSGGYSNQPQHF. The CDR3 DNA sequence: TGTGCCAGCAGCGGTGGTTATAGCAATCAGCCCCAGCATTTT.

J is TRBJ2-5 and V is TRBV5-6; D uncertain. The CDR3 contains 17 residues. Deletions cut 4 bases from V and 2 bases from J, with 21 bases between. Germline loops: CDR1 SGHDT, CDR2 YYEEEE. CDR3 DNA: TGTGCCAGCAGCCTGAGGATGCACGGCCGAACGCAAGAGACCCAGTACTTC. Protein: CASSLRMHGRTQETQYF.

The rearrangement uses TRBV28 and TRBJ1-1, with no clear D. Trimming cost V 5 bases and J 4 bases, with 14 bases left between them. Germline V lookup: CDR1 MDHEN, CDR2 SYDVKM. The CDR3 has 14 residues. CDR3 in DNA: TGTGCCAGCAGTCCCCTGGAGCTGGGCACTGAAGCTTTCTTT. Its translation: CASSPLELGTEAFF.

V usage is TRBV28 and J usage is TRBJ1-2, with 8 bases matching TRBD1. The CDR3 extends over 15 amino acids. V lost 5 bases and J lost 3; bases outside the gene matches: 8. Per germline, CDR1 MDHEN and CDR2 SYDVKM. The DNA of the CDR3 is TGTGCCAGCAGTCCGCAGGGGGCGAATCACTATGGCTACACCTTC. This translates into CASSPQGANHYGYTF.

The chain couples TRBV19 to TRBJ2-7; tentatively, D is TRBD1 (5 bases). Germline V CDR1 and CDR2: LNHDA, SQIVND (reference sequence). V dropped 5 bases and J dropped 1 base, with 6 bases sitting between them. The CDR3 loop spans 12 amino acids. CDR3 region: CASSDSSYEQYF. DNA of the CDR3: TGTGCCAGTAGTGACAGTTCCTACGAGCAGTACTTC.

The chain combines TRBV5-4 with TRBJ2-5; weak D call: TRBD1 (6 bases). From germline, CDR1 is SGHNT and CDR2 YYREEE (reference sequence). V lost 1 base, J lost 5 bases, and 15 bases lay in between. This CDR3 has 15 residues. The CDR3 region has the DNA TGTGCCAGCAGCTTGCCCCACCCAGGGGAGGAGACCCAGTACTTC. It specifies CASSLPHPGEETQYF.

This clone appeared once. The V gene is TRBV28, the J gene TRBJ2-1; 9 positions agree with TRBD2. V lost 7 bases, J lost 14 bases, and 9 bases stayed unmatched. The germline gives CDR1 MDHEN, CDR2 SYDVKM. This CDR3 is built from 12 residues. CDR3 residues: CASKGAGTSKFF. DNA for the CDR3: TGTGCCAGCAAGGGGGCCGGGACTAGCAAGTTCTTC.

This chain uses TRBV5-4 with TRBJ1-6, with D perhaps TRBD1 (6 bases). This CDR3 comprises 15 residues. Looked up from germline, CDR1 is SGHNT and CDR2 is YYREEE (reference sequence). Trimming left V 3 bases short and J 6 bases short, with 13 bases between. The CDR3 sequence: CASSSSDSFNSPLHF. CDR3 DNA: TGTGCCAGCAGCTCCTCGGACAGCTTTAATTCACCCCTCCACTTT.

This sequence joins TRBV2 and TRBJ1-5; D is ambiguous. This CDR3 comprises 14 residues. CDR1 and CDR2 (germline): SNHLY, FYNNEI. V was pared by 7 bases and J by 2 bases, with 12 bases between. DNA of the CDR3: TGTGCCAGCATGGGCTCTCCAGGCAATCAGCCCCAGCATTTT. Translation gives CASMGSPGNQPQHF.